The 20 T cell receptor beta chains below all came from one sample that was sequenced in a study of human T cells and chemical hapten exposure. TCRdb used MiXCR to reprocess the RACE reads, holding one entry per CDR3 protein. The sample consists of some 170,000 distinct CDR3 sequences, about a fifth of them appearing once. Specified time point: patch test 1, 2 weeks after DPC sensitization. The treatment: therapeutic diphenylcyclopropenone sensitization with weekly scalp DPC. The sequences come from whole blood, collected in connection with sensitization to the hapten diphenylcyclopropenone (DPC). These receptors all stem from a woman aged 50 to 65 with alopecia areata. Some clones in this sample may be carry-over from other donors' samples.

This rearrangement joins TRBV6-2 or TRBV6-3 to TRBJ1-5; D is unclear. Germline-derived CDR1 and CDR2 are MNHEY and SVGEGT. Deletions cut 0 bases from V and 8 bases from J, with 8 bases between. The CDR3 is 13 amino acids. DNA of the CDR3: TGTGCCAGCAGTTACTCTCCCTCGGAGCCCCAGCATTTT. This encodes CASSYSPSEPQHF.

This clonotype was seen more than once but under ten times. The chain combines TRBV29-1 with TRBJ2-2; TRBD2 agrees at 7 bases. CDR1 is SQVTM and CDR2 is ANQGSEA in the germline V gene. The V gene end was trimmed by 4 bases and the J gene end by 4 bases; junction bases not matched to a gene: 3. The CDR3 is made up of 13 amino acids. As DNA, the CDR3 is TGCAGCGTTGGTCGCGGGGGCACCGGGGAGCTGTTTTTT. Translation gives CSVGRGGTGELFF.

A few counts support this clonotype. The chain has TRBV20-1 and TRBJ1-2; the match to TRBD1 covers 11 bases. CDR3 length equals 15 residues. Germline V gene data show CDR1 as DFQATT and CDR2 as SNEGSKA (reference sequence). Trimming at V came to 5 bases and at J to 6 bases, leaving 11 bases not matched to a gene. The CDR3 is CSASTVGQGAHGYTF. CDR3 nucleotide sequence: TGCAGTGCTTCTACCGTTGGACAGGGGGCGCATGGCTACACCTTC.

This clonotype was picked up a small number of times. The chain uses TRBV12-3 or TRBV12-4 and TRBJ1-2; D remains ambiguous. The V end lost 5 bases, the J end lost 0 bases, and 4 bases lay between the germline ends. The length of the CDR3 is 12 residues. The CDR3 loop is CASSQPNYGYTF. The CDR3 nucleotides read TGTGCCAGCAGTCAGCCTAACTATGGCTACACCTTC.

The V call is TRBV6-4, the J call TRBJ2-1; unclear D gene. The V and J ends lost 4 bases and 5 bases respectively, with 12 bases between them. The CDR3 covers 14 residues. The germline CDR1 and CDR2 sequences are MRHNA and SNTAGT. In DNA, the CDR3 is TGTGCCAGCAGTGTTGACGGTGGACACAATGAGCAGTTCTTC. It specifies CASSVDGGHNEQFF.

A single count supports this clonotype. CDR3 sequence (DNA): TGTGCCACCACTAGCGAGAGTTGGACCGGGGAGCTGTTTTTT. The encoded protein is CATTSESWTGELFF. The rearrangement joins TRBV2 to TRBJ2-2, with TRBD2 matching 7 bases. CDR1 is SNHLY, CDR2 FYNNEI, per germline. The CDR3 sequence is 14 residues long. Germline trimming cut 10 bases from V and 5 bases from J; bases unmatched to any gene: 10.

This clonotype turned up a few times. The J gene is TRBJ2-3, the V gene TRBV12-3 or TRBV12-4; D possibly corresponds to TRBD2 (5 bases). This CDR3 spans 13 amino acids. V was shortened by 7 bases and J by 3 bases, with 11 bases between the two germline ends. The CDR3 region has the DNA TGTGCCAGCACCTATAGCGCAACAGATACGCAGTATTTT. Translation: CASTYSATDTQYF.

This rearrangement joins TRBV4-2 to TRBJ2-7; 7 nucleotides align to TRBD1. Germline lookup yields CDR1 LGHNA and CDR2 YNFKEQ. Trimming removed 4 bases from V and 4 bases from J; junction bases left unmatched: 13. The CDR3 extends over 16 amino acids. The CDR3 sequence: CASSPQGWTGRYEQYF. The CDR3 DNA reads TGTGCCAGCAGCCCACAGGGGTGGACCGGACGATACGAGCAGTACTTC.

This chain connects TRBV5-1 to TRBJ1-2, with 7 nucleotides matching TRBD1. The V and J ends lost 2 bases and 7 bases, in that order; junction bases with no gene match: 2. Germline V gene data show CDR1 as SGHRS and CDR2 as YFSETQ. CDR3 size: 12 residues. The CDR3 DNA is TGCGCCAGCAGCTTAGACAGGGTTGGCTACACCTTC. Translating it yields CASSLDRVGYTF.

V is TRBV20-1 and J is TRBJ2-3, with 10 bases identical to TRBD2. V was clipped by 0 bases and J by 0 bases; unmatched bases: 3. The germline CDR1 and CDR2 sequences are DFQATT and SNEGSKA (reference sequence). The CDR3 contains 16 residues. The CDR3 here is CSARERTSGSTDTQYF. In DNA, the CDR3 is TGCAGTGCTAGAGAAAGGACTAGCGGCAGCACAGATACGCAGTATTTT.

This clonotype was picked up a small number of times. V usage is TRBV6-5 and J usage is TRBJ1-1, with TRBD1 matching over 8 bases. CDR1 and CDR2 (germline): MNHEY, SVGAGI. The trim removed 8 bases at V and 6 bases at J, leaving 5 bases unmatched. CDR3 length: 12 amino acids. The CDR3 DNA is TGTGCCAGCGGACAGGGCTGGGCTGAAGCTTTCTTT. Translated: CASGQGWAEAFF.

This clonotype occurred a few times. CDR3 nucleotides: TGTGCCAGCAGTGAACACCTAGCGGGCTTCTACAATGAGCAGTTCTTC. It codes for CASSEHLAGFYNEQFF. V is TRBV2 and J is TRBJ2-1, with TRBD2 matching over 8 bases. The CDR3 is 16 residues long. The V gene end was trimmed by 2 bases and the J gene end by 3 bases; junction bases not matched to a gene: 6. Germline CDR1 reads SNHLY; CDR2 reads FYNNEI.

In this sample, this clonotype turned up many times. The rearrangement uses TRBV3-1 and TRBJ2-3, with D perhaps matching TRBD2 (6 bases). Trimming stripped 4 bases from V and 4 bases from J, with 12 bases between. The CDR3 is made up of 14 amino acids. CDR1 LGHDT and CDR2 YNNKEL come from the germline V gene (reference sequence). CDR3 coding DNA: TGTGCCAGCAGCCCCACGGGAGTTCCAGATACGCAGTATTTT. Translated, it gives CASSPTGVPDTQYF.

The chain employs TRBV29-1 and TRBJ2-3; D possibly corresponds to TRBD2 (6 bases). Germline lookup yields CDR1 SQVTM and CDR2 ANQGSEA. This CDR3 is 13 amino acids long. Deletions cut 7 bases from V and 1 base from J, with 12 bases between. Here the CDR3 DNA reads TGCAGCGCCAACGGGGGTGGCACAGATACGCAGTATTTT. Translation: CSANGGGTDTQYF.

The chain employs TRBV7-8 and TRBJ2-5; 9 bases fit TRBD2. CDR1 SGHVS and CDR2 FQNEAQ come from the germline V gene. The CDR3 has 15 residues. V dropped 0 bases and J dropped 5; count of bases not matched to a gene: 4. The CDR3 bases are TGTGCCAGCAGCTTAGCGGGACTAGCACCTGAGACCCAGTACTTC. Residues: CASSLAGLAPETQYF.

CDR3 in DNA: TGCAGTGCGGAGCCCGGGACCGAGACTAGCAATCAGCCCCAGCATTTT. Its translation is CSAEPGTETSNQPQHF. The chain uses TRBV20-1 and TRBJ1-5; D perhaps matches TRBD1 (5 bases). The V end lost 6 bases, the J end lost 0 bases, and 18 bases lay between the germline ends. Germline assignment: CDR1 DFQATT and CDR2 SNEGSKA (reference sequence). CDR3 length equals 16 residues.

This clonotype has more than one count but fewer than ten. The chain is built from TRBV27 and TRBJ2-6, with TRBD1 identical over 9 bases. CDR3 length: 16 amino acids. Germline CDR1 MNHEY, CDR2 SMNVEV (reference sequence). Losses at the gene ends were 10 bases for V and 0 bases for J; bases not matched to a gene: 7. The CDR3 loop reads CANTQGARSGANVLTF. CDR3 bases: TGTGCCAATACACAGGGGGCCCGCTCTGGGGCCAACGTCCTGACTTTC.

This clonotype has only a few counts. This rearrangement joins TRBV20-1 to TRBJ2-3; D is possibly TRBD1 (7 bases). Germline assignment: CDR1 DFQATT and CDR2 SNEGSKA (reference sequence). The V end was cut by 5 bases, the J end by 5 bases, with 20 bases between. This CDR3 is built from 15 residues. This CDR3 is CSALLPDREEDTQYF. The CDR3 DNA reads as TGCAGTGCTCTATTACCAGACAGGGAGGAAGATACGCAGTATTTT.

This sequence joins TRBV12-3 or TRBV12-4 and TRBJ2-1; TRBD1 agrees at 10 bases. The CDR3 is made up of 16 amino acids. The junction had 11 bases not matched to a gene; V was cut back by 5 bases and J by 7 bases. CDR3 loop: CASSLPGQGSKNEQFF. The CDR3 nucleotides read TGTGCCAGCAGTCTTCCGGGACAGGGGAGTAAAAATGAGCAGTTCTTC.

This clonotype was counted ten times or more. The chain recombines TRBV21-1 with TRBJ1-4. TRBV21-1 is assigned pseudogene status. The CDR3 runs to 17 residues. CDR3 protein: CASSTDLGEKRDEKLFF. The CDR3 DNA is TGTGCCAGCAGCACTGATTTAGGGGAGAAGCGGGATGAAAAACTGTTTTTT.